The next 21 T cell receptor beta chains were all read from a single sample in a study of long-term antiretroviral therapy in people with HIV. Version v3.0 of the immunoSEQ assay was performed at survey level. Repertoires were generated with immunoSEQ multiplex PCR, while TCRdb's copy carries only in-frame clones and drops some. The sample lists some 28,000 clones; approximately 78% were seen once. The sequencing here drew on unsorted PBMCs, taken 1.5 years before starting antiretroviral therapy. The source of these receptors is a man aged 18-30 years with HIV.

This clone is categorized as medium-sized. This chain joins TRBV25-1 and TRBJ1-1; perhaps TRBD1 as D (5 bases). Germline lookup yields CDR1 MGHDK and CDR2 SYGVNS. The CDR3 contains 11 residues. The V end was cut by 9 bases, the J end by 6 bases, with 11 bases between. DNA of the CDR3: TGTGCCAGTGGGAGGGGTGCTGAAGCTTTCTTT. This sequence encodes CASGRGAEAFF. The full variable domain, its missing parts supplied by reference TRBV25-1 and TRBJ1-1, is EADIYQTPRYLVIGTGKKITLECSQTMGHDKMYWYQQDPGMELHLIHYSYGVNSTEKGDLSSESTVSRIRTEHFPLTLESARPSHTSQYLCASGRGAEAFFGQGTRLTVV.

This chain joins TRBV2 and TRBJ2-7; 10 bases align to TRBD1. Germline V lookup: CDR1 SNHLY, CDR2 FYNNEI. This CDR3 contains 13 residues. The V and J ends lost 4 bases and 5 bases, in that order; junction bases with no gene match: 2. CDR3 region: CASSADRGHEQYF. In DNA, the CDR3 is TGTGCCAGCAGTGCCGACAGGGGGCACGAGCAGTACTTC.

The V gene is TRBV7-3, the J gene TRBJ2-1, with D maybe TRBD1 (6 bases). Looked up from germline, CDR1 is SGHTA and CDR2 is FQGTGA. Trimming left V 3 bases short and J 4 bases short, with 13 bases between. The CDR3 runs to 15 residues. DNA of the CDR3: TGTGCCAGCAGCTTGGGGACACCTATATACAATGAGCAGTTCTTC. Its protein product is CASSLGTPIYNEQFF. Drawing the rest from reference TRBV7-3 and TRBJ2-1, the complete variable domain is GAGVSQTPSNKVTEKGKYVELRCDPISGHTALYWYRQSLGQGPEFLIYFQGTGAADDSGLPNDRFFAVRPEGSVSTLKIQRTERGDSAVYLCASSLGTPIYNEQFFGPGTRLTVL.

The CDR3 loop reads CASSLGSAGELFF. Here the CDR3 DNA reads TGTGCCAGCAGCTTGGGGTCCGCCGGGGAGCTGTTTTTT. The chain links TRBV5-6 to TRBJ2-2; D uncertain. Deletions cut 0 bases from V and 6 bases from J, with 6 bases between. From germline, CDR1 is SGHDT and CDR2 YYEEEE. The CDR3 has 13 residues.

The chain recombines TRBV28 with TRBJ1-2, with 7 positions matching TRBD1. Germline V gene data show CDR1 as MDHEN and CDR2 as SYDVKM. CDR3 length: 14 residues. J gave up 5 bases and V 7 bases, and 10 bases lay outside the gene matches. Here the CDR3 reads CASTLQGLGYGYTF. CDR3 in DNA: TGTGCCAGCACCCTACAGGGGCTAGGATATGGCTACACCTTC.

This clone came up a few times. J is TRBJ1-2 and V is TRBV7-9; tentative D call: TRBD1 (5 bases). Germline CDR1 reads SEHNR; CDR2 reads FQNEAQ (reference sequence). The CDR3 is 13 amino acids. CDR3 DNA: TGTGTCGTATTAAAGAGTCAGGGACTTGGCTACACCTTC. It is translated as CVVLKSQGLGYTF.

J is TRBJ2-7 and V is TRBV5-4; tentatively, D is TRBD1 (5 bases). V was pared by 5 bases and J by 2 bases, with 17 bases between. The CDR3 has 15 residues. Germline lookup yields CDR1 SGHNT and CDR2 YYREEE (reference sequence). CDR3 nucleotide sequence: TGTGCCAGCAGTCTCGGCGCAGGGTTTACCTACGAGCAGTACTTC. It codes for CASSLGAGFTYEQYF.

CDR3 DNA: TGTGCCAGTAGTCAGGACAGCTCTGGGGCCAACGTCCTGACTTTC. It codes for CASSQDSSGANVLTF. The chain couples TRBV19 to TRBJ2-6, with TRBD1 as a possible D gene (6 bases). CDR3 length equals 15 residues. Germline lookup yields CDR1 LNHDA and CDR2 SQIVND (reference sequence). Trimming shortened V by 5 bases and J by 0 bases, and 8 bases separated the two germline ends. The full variable domain, rest sourced from reference TRBV19 and TRBJ2-6, is DGGITQSPKYLFRKEGQNVTLSCEQNLNHDAMYWYRQDPGQGLRLIYYSQIVNDFQKGDIAEGYSVSREKKESFPLTVTSAQKNPTAFYLCASSQDSSGANVLTFGAGSRLTVL.

This clone was counted only a few times. The CDR3 bases are TGTGCCAGCACCCCAGGGTCCGGTGGCTACACCTTC. It specifies CASTPGSGGYTF. This chain uses TRBV25-1 with TRBJ1-2, with D tentatively TRBD1 (5 bases). Germline CDR1 reads MGHDK; CDR2 reads SYGVNS. This CDR3 spans 12 amino acids. Trimming stripped 7 bases from V and 7 bases from J, with 13 bases between.

This clone has just a few counts. The gene calls are TRBV29-1 and TRBJ2-7, with 11 nucleotides matching TRBD1. CDR1 SQVTM and CDR2 ANQGSEA come from the germline V gene. V was pared by 4 bases and J by 5 bases, with 10 bases of the junction left unmatched. CDR3 length: 15 residues. The CDR3 DNA reads TGCAGCGTTGGGACAGGGGGCGAAGTGAGGGACGAGCAGTACTTC. This gives the protein CSVGTGGEVRDEQYF.

CDR3 loop: CASSLLQGAKEAFF. In DNA, the CDR3 is TGTGCCAGCAGTTTGTTACAGGGGGCTAAAGAAGCTTTCTTT. V and J are TRBV27 and TRBJ1-1; TRBD1 agrees at 9 bases. V dropped 3 bases and J dropped 8; count of bases not matched to a gene: 7. Germline CDR1 MNHEY, CDR2 SMNVEV (reference sequence). This CDR3 has 14 amino acids.

V is TRBV9 and J is TRBJ1-2; D unresolved. CDR1 is SGDLS and CDR2 is YYNGEE in the germline V gene. V shed 4 bases and J shed 5 bases, with 12 bases lying between them. The CDR3 contains 13 residues. The DNA of the CDR3 is TGTGCCAGCAGCCCCGCCGGAGGGTATGGCTACACCTTC. Translated: CASSPAGGYGYTF.

The CDR3 DNA follows: TGTGCCAGCAGTCCGGGGGACCCAAAGAACACCGGGGAGCTGTTTTTT. Translation: CASSPGDPKNTGELFF. V and J are TRBV27 and TRBJ2-2, with D maybe TRBD2 (6 bases). V was pared by 5 bases and J by 1 base, with 14 bases between. The CDR3 has 16 residues. From germline, CDR1 is MNHEY and CDR2 SMNVEV (reference sequence).

This clone was counted only a few times. V usage is TRBV27 and J usage is TRBJ1-2, with a possible D match to TRBD1 (5 bases). From germline, CDR1 is MNHEY and CDR2 SMNVEV (reference sequence). There are 11 residues in the CDR3. Trimming cost V 4 bases and J 6 bases, with 6 bases left between them. The CDR3 here is CASSSRDGYTF. The CDR3, as DNA: TGTGCCAGCAGTTCCAGGGATGGCTACACCTTC.

In its sample, this clone ranks as medium-sized. This chain joins TRBV10-2 and TRBJ2-7; D unclear. Germline V gives CDR1 WSHSY, CDR2 SAAADI. Trimming stripped 2 bases from V and 0 bases from J, with 8 bases between. This CDR3 has 14 residues. In DNA, the CDR3 is TGCGCCAGCAGTGAGGTGGTGAACTCCTACGAGCAGTACTTC. It translates to CASSEVVNSYEQYF.

For the CDR3, the DNA is TGTGCCAGCAGCTTGGGGACAGGACCTACCTACGAGCAGTACTTC. Residues: CASSLGTGPTYEQYF. V gene TRBV7-8 combines with J gene TRBJ2-7; 8 bases are shared with TRBD1. There are 15 residues in the CDR3. Germline assignment: CDR1 SGHVS and CDR2 FQNEAQ. V lost 3 bases to trimming and J lost 2 bases; unmatched junction nucleotides: 6.

V is TRBV30 and J is TRBJ1-2; 11 bases line up with TRBD1. Per germline, CDR1 GTSNPN and CDR2 SVGIG (reference sequence). The CDR3 is 15 amino acids. V lost 3 bases and J lost 5; bases outside the gene matches: 8. CDR3 loop: CAWRRDRGTFYGYTF. Here the CDR3 DNA reads TGTGCCTGGAGACGGGACAGGGGGACGTTTTATGGCTACACCTTC.

CDR3 amino acids: CASSQDLGRRGETQYF. CDR3 sequence (DNA): TGTGCCAGCAGCCAAGATTTGGGTCGACGGGGGGAGACCCAGTACTTC. The chain employs TRBV14 and TRBJ2-5; a possible D gene is TRBD2 (6 bases). This CDR3 comprises 16 residues. CDR1 and CDR2 from the germline V gene are SGHDN and FVKESK. V was clipped by 0 bases and J by 5 bases, with 16 bases between them. The variable domain in full, completed from reference TRBV14 and TRBJ2-5, reads EAGVTQFPSHSVIEKGQTVTLRCDPISGHDNLYWYRRVMGKEIKFLLHFVKESKQDESGMPNNRFLAERTGGTYSTLKVQPAELEDSGVYFCASSQDLGRRGETQYFGPGTRLLVL.

The chain joins TRBV7-2 to TRBJ1-2; D unclear. Trimming stripped 1 base from V and 4 bases from J, with 7 bases between. Germline CDR1 reads SGHTA; CDR2 reads FQGNSA. The CDR3 loop spans 13 amino acids. In DNA, the CDR3 is TGTGCCAGCAGCTTAGACGGGGTCTATGGCTACACCTTC. This codes for CASSLDGVYGYTF.

This chain connects TRBV4-1 to TRBJ2-2, with TRBD2 matching over 9 bases. The CDR3 spans 17 residues. With V trimmed by 4 bases and J by 3 bases, 9 bases remained unmatched. Germline values: CDR1 MGHRA, CDR2 YSYEKL. CDR3 region: CASSRKPLAGDTGELFF. In DNA form, the CDR3 reads TGCGCCAGCAGCCGGAAGCCTTTAGCGGGGGACACCGGGGAGCTGTTTTTT.

This chain connects TRBV7-9 to TRBJ1-4, with D unclear. Germline lookup yields CDR1 SEHNR and CDR2 FQNEAQ (reference sequence). CDR3 length equals 14 residues. V shed 1 base and J shed 8 bases, with 11 bases lying between them. The CDR3 region is CASSLDLLGEKLFF. As DNA, the CDR3 is TGTGCCAGCAGCTTAGACCTGTTGGGGGAAAAACTGTTTTTT.